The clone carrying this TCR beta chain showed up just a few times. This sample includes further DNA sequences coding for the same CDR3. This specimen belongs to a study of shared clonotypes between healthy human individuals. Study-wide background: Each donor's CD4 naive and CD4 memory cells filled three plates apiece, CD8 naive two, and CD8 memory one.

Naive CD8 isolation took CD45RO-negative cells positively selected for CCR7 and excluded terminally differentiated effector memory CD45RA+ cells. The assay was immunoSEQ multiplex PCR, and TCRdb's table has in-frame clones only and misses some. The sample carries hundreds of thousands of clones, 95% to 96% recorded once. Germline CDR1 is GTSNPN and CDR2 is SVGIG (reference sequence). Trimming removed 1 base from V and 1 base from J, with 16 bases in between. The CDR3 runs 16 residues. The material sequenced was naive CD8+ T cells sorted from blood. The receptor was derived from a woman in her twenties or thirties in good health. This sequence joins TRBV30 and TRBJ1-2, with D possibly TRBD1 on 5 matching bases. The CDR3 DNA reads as TGTGCCTGGAGTGCCTCGGGACGGATGATTAACTATGGCTACACCTTC. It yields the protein CAWSASGRMINYGYTF.